The T cell receptor beta chain described here comes from a study of shared clonotypes between healthy human individuals. The study, taken as a whole, reports: Clonotype sharing across donors was expected to vary with sequencing depth. The study found roughly 5% of naive CD4 clonotypes shared across four donors. Naive subsets generally had larger estimated richness than memory subsets.

Produced via immunoSEQ multiplex PCR; TCRdb's table is partial and in-frame only. Of approximately 700,000 clones in the sample, around 73% were seen once. Germline lookup yields CDR1 SGHRS and CDR2 YFSETQ. This CDR3 comprises 15 residues. Trimming took 3 bases from V and 4 from J; bases not matched to a gene: 3. In regard to this clone: Its antigen is still unknown. This may arise from a read error, as a much more abundant clone is one base away.

The chain has TRBV5-1 and TRBJ2-1; 11 bases line up with TRBD2. The receptor was isolated from a woman in her twenties or thirties in good health. Sequencing was performed on memory CD4+ T cells sorted from blood. Subset indicated: CD45RA-negative fraction. The CDR3 spells CASSYSSGGYNEQFF. DNA of the CDR3: TGCGCCAGCAGCTATTCTAGCGGGGGGTACAATGAGCAGTTCTTC.